This T cell receptor beta chain was retrieved from a study of CD8 T cells in Susac syndrome. In blood CD8+ and CD4+ T cells, TCR beta underwent sequencing. The multiple sclerosis control cohort comprised treatment-naive individuals presenting with stable or active relapsing-remitting disease. Random hexamers were used to reverse transcribe an amount of roughly 0.45 to 1 ug RNA. One entry per CDR3 protein results from TCRdb running MiXCR on the immunoSEQ multiplex PCR reads. The sample contains fewer than 150,000 distinct CDR3 sequences, more than 75% of which appear only once. The CDR3 sequence is 13 residues long. Germline V gives CDR1 LNHDA, CDR2 SQIVND (reference sequence). V lost 6 bases, J lost 5 bases, and 13 bases lay in between.

The sequenced material came from CD8+ T cells from PBMCs. The genes are TRBV19 and TRBJ1-1, with D perhaps matching TRBD1 (6 bases). This TCR derives from a human donor with multiple sclerosis. The CDR3 sequence is CASSLGAATEAFF. The CDR3 bases are TGTGCCAGTAGCCTGGGGGCAGCGACTGAAGCTTTCTTT. Full variable domain (missing parts from reference TRBV19 and TRBJ1-1): DGGITQSPKYLFRKEGQNVTLSCEQNLNHDAMYWYRQDPGQGLRLIYYSQIVNDFQKGDIAEGYSVSREKKESFPLTVTSAQKNPTAFYLCASSLGAATEAFFGQGTRLTVV.